One T cell receptor beta chain is described in this entry. Its antigen is unidentified. Assay used: immunoSEQ multiplex PCR; TCRdb lists only in-frame clones, some missing. The sample has about 46,000 clones, around 66% seen once; the top ten hold 8% to 13%. Germline CDR1 is KGHSH and CDR2 is LQKENI. The CDR3 runs 19 residues. Trimming left V 5 bases short and J 6 bases short, with 32 bases between. The data originate from a study of PD-1 blockade in classical Hodgkin lymphoma. Study summary: Patients were infused with nivolumab 3 mg/kg every 2 weeks.

Study-wide results and caveats: It was CD4+ TCR diversity, not CD8+, that rose significantly by C4D1.

Each patient experienced a relapse that followed autologous stem cell transplantation, and brentuximab vedotin exposure varied. Classifying best responses yielded complete response, partial response or progressive disease. The sequence was collected from a human donor with classical Hodgkin lymphoma. The chain links TRBV18 to TRBJ2-7; no clear D gene. The source material was peripheral blood mononuclear cells (PBMCs), sampled at baseline. CDR3 loop: CASSTTRSPSSPQMGEQYF. The CDR3 bases are TGTGCCAGCTCAACTACACGTAGTCCCTCGTCCCCACAAATGGGCGAGCAGTACTTC.